At least ten counts were recorded for the clone carrying this T cell receptor beta chain. The CDR3 length is 15 residues. V dropped 1 base and J dropped 5 bases, with 15 bases sitting between them. In germline, CDR1 is LGHDT, CDR2 YNNKEL (reference sequence). TCRdb processed the RT-PCR reads anew with MiXCR; each CDR3 protein has one entry. The sample records 920,000 or so distinct CDR3 sequences, approximately 18% being singletons. The source of the sample is a study of patients and donors after allogeneic stem cell transplantation. This chain uses TRBV3-1 with TRBJ2-7; TRBD1 or TRBD2 may be the D gene (5 bases each). The material sequenced was blood, either unsorted or a sorted T cell fraction (not recorded which). The TCR comes from a human donor who was either an allogeneic HSCT recipient or a stem cell or donor lymphocyte infusion donor (not recorded which). It is not recorded whose cells these are; they may come from a transplant donor. The CDR3 loop is CASSQGEKGYDEQYF. CDR3 coding DNA: TGTGCCAGCAGCCAAGGGGAGAAGGGGTATGACGAGCAGTACTTC.